One sample yielded the 9 T cell receptor beta chains listed below, sequenced in a study of regulatory T cells in long-lasting Graves disease. Assembly of TCR beta libraries relied on iRepertoire HTBI primers together with Arm-PCR of CDR3 regions. Using its own MiXCR run on the multiplex PCR reads, TCRdb lists one record per CDR3 protein. The table includes 310,000 or so distinct CDR3 sequences, 20% to 25% detected once. Time point described: persistent/refractory GD, antithyroid drugs over 5 years with positive TRAb. The TCR library was made from RNA that had been extracted from PBMCs in TRIzol. This specimen consisted of peripheral blood mononuclear cells (PBMCs), obtained when the disease was refractory, from a patient treated with antithyroid drugs. All receptors come from a female donor with Graves disease.

There are a few counts of this clonotype. With a much larger clone just one base away, this may be a read error. The chain couples TRBV6-1 to TRBJ2-7; 10 nucleotides agree with TRBD1. CDR1 and CDR2 from the germline V gene are MNHNS and SASEGT. The CDR3 totals 13 residues. In DNA, the CDR3 is TGTGCCAGCAGTCGACAGGGGGCCTACGGGCAGTACTTC. As protein: CASSRQGAYGQYF.

The chain links TRBV20-1 to TRBJ2-5; D perhaps matches TRBD1 (6 bases). The CDR3 loop spans 13 amino acids. Trimming stripped 6 bases from V and 5 bases from J, with 16 bases between. Germline V gives CDR1 DFQATT, CDR2 SNEGSKA (reference sequence). CDR3 DNA: TGCAGTGCGTACCATGGGGGCGCGGAGACCCAGTACTTC. Translating it yields CSAYHGGAETQYF.

V and J are TRBV6-9 and TRBJ1-1, with unresolved D. The CDR3 is 14 residues long. Per germline, CDR1 MNHGY and CDR2 SVAAGI. Trimming stripped 4 bases from V and 0 bases from J, with 9 bases between. In DNA form, the CDR3 reads TGTGCCAGCAGTTCCGGTTGGGTGAACACTGAAGCTTTCTTT. Translating it yields CASSSGWVNTEAFF.

This clonotype occurred many times. The chain carries TRBV6-1 and TRBJ1-2; no definite D call. V was trimmed by 6 bases and J by 0 bases, leaving 17 bases between them. Germline CDR1 is MNHNS and CDR2 is SASEGT. The CDR3 length is 16 residues. The CDR3 coding sequence is TGTGCCAGCAGCCCGACAAGGGCGATTACTAACTATGGCTACACCTTC. Amino acid sequence: CASSPTRAITNYGYTF.

In regard to this clonotype: A much larger clonotype is one base distant, so this may be a read error. The missing conserved phenylalanine or tryptophan at the end of this CDR3 makes a read error likely. The J gene is TRBJ2-1, the V gene TRBV11-2; D might be TRBD1 (6 bases). The V gene lost 4 bases and the J gene lost 5 bases, with 21 bases spanning the gap. The CDR3 length is 17 residues. CDR1 is SGHAT, CDR2 FQNNGV, per germline. The CDR3 bases are TGTGCCAGCAGCTCGGACAGCCCGCCCCCATCAAACAATGAGCAGTTCCTC. Translated, it gives CASSSDSPPPSNNEQFL.

With respect to this clonotype: This CDR3 fails to terminate in the conserved phenylalanine or tryptophan, so it likely reflects a read error. The chain employs TRBV5-1 and TRBJ1-4, with D unclear. Trimming cost V 0 bases and J 5 bases, with 2 bases left between them. Germline loops: CDR1 SGHRS, CDR2 YFSETQ. The CDR3 has 12 amino acids. CDR3 protein: CASSLENEKLFL. The CDR3, as DNA: TGCGCCAGCAGCTTGGAGAATGAAAAACTGTTTCTT.

This clonotype was recorded at least ten times. V gene TRBV6-1 combines with J gene TRBJ2-2; 8 positions agree with TRBD2. J was trimmed by 4 bases and V by 6 bases; bases with no gene match: 16. The CDR3 loop spans 18 amino acids. Looked up from germline, CDR1 is MNHNS and CDR2 is SASEGT. The CDR3, as DNA: TGTGCCAGCAGCCCCTGGGCCGGGAGGGCCGAGATCACCGGGGAGCTGTTTTTT. Protein product: CASSPWAGRAEITGELFF.

This clonotype was picked up a small number of times. The chain recombines TRBV6-1 with TRBJ2-2; possibly TRBD1 or TRBD2 for D (5 bases each). Germline V gene lookup returns CDR1 MNHNS and CDR2 SASEGT. The CDR3 is 18 residues long. Trimming pared 4 bases from V and 0 bases from J, leaving 18 bases between. Here the CDR3 reads CASSGRGEFRPNTGELFF. CDR3 in DNA: TGTGCCAGCAGTGGAAGGGGAGAGTTCCGACCGAACACCGGGGAGCTGTTTTTT.

CDR3 residues: CAISDPKGGYTGELFF. The CDR3 bases are TGTGCCATCAGTGACCCGAAGGGGGGGTACACCGGGGAGCTGTTTTTT. The rearrangement uses TRBV10-3 and TRBJ2-2, with a tentative D call TRBD2 (7 bases). V gave up 3 bases and J gave up 3 bases, with 14 bases separating them. CDR1 and CDR2 (germline): ENHRY, SYGVKD. The CDR3 has 16 amino acids.